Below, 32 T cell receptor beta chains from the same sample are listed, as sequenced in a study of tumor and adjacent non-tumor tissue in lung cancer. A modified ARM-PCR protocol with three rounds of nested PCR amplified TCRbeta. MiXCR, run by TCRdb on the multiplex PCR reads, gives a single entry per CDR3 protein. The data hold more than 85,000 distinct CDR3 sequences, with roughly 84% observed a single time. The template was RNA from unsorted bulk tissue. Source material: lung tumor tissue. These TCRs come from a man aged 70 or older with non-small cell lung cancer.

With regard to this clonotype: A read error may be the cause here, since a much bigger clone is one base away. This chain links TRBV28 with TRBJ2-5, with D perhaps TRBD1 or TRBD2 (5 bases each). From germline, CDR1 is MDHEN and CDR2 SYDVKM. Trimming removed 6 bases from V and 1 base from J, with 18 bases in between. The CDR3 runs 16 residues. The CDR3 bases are TGTGCCAGCAGCAACCGGGACGGGGAACTCCAAGAGACCCAGTACTTC. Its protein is CASSNRDGELQETQYF.

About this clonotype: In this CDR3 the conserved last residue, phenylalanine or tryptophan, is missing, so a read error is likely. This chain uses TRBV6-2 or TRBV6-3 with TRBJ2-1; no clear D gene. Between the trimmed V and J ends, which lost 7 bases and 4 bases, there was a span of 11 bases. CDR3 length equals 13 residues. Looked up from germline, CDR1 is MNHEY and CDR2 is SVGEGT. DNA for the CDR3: TGTGCCAGCAACAGAAGTGGTTACAATGAGCAGTTCTGC. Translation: CASNRSGYNEQFC.

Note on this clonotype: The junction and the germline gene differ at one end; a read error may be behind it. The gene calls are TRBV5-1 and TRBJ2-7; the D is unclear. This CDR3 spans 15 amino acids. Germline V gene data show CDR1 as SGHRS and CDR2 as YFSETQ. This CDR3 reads CASSLGTYHFDEQYF. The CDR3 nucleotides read TGCGCCAGCAGCTTGGGAACATACCACTTCGACGAGCAGTATTTC.

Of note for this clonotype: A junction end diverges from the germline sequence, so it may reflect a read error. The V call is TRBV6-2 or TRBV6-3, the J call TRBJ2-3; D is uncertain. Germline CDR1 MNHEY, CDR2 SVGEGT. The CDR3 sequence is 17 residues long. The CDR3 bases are TGTGCCAGCAGTTACCTGATGACGGTAGGCCACCAGGATACGCAATATTTT. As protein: CASSYLMTVGHQDTQYF.

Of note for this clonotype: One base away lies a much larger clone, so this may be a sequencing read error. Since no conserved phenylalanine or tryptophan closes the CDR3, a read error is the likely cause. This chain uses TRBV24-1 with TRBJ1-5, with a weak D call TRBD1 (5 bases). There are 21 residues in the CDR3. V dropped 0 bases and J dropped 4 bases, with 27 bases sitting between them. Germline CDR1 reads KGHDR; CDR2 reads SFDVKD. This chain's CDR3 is CATSDLFRDVDHLWGNQPQHY. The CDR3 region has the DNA TGTGCCACCAGTGATTTGTTTAGGGACGTCGATCACCTATGGGGGAATCAGCCCCAGCATTAT.

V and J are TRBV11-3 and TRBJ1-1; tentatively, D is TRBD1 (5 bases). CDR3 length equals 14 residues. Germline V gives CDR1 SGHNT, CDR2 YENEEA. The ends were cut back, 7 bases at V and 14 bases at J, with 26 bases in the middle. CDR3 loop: CASTRTGTFTETFF. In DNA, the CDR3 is TGTGCCAGCACGCGGACGGGGACGTTCACTGAAACATTCTTT.

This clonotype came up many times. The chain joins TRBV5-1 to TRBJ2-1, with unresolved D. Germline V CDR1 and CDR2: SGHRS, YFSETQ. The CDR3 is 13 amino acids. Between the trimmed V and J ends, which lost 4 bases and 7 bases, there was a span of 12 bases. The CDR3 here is CASSLRPPNEQFF. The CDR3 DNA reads TGCGCCAGCAGCCTCCGGCCCCCGAATGAGCAGTTCTTC.

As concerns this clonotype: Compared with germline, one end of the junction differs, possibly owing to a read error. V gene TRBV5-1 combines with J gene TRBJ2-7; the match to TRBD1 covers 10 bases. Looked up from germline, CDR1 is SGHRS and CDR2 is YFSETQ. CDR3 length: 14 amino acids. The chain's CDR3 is CASNLGQGTYERYF. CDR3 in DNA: TGCGCCAGCAACTTGGGACAGGGGACCTACGAGCGGTACTTC.

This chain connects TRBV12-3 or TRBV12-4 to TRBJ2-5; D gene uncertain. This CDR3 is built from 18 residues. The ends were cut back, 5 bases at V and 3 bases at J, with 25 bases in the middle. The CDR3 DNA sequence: TGTGCCAGCAGTACCCTTTTGGGCCCCATCGGCCCAAAAGAGACCCAGTACTTC. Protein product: CASSTLLGPIGPKETQYF.

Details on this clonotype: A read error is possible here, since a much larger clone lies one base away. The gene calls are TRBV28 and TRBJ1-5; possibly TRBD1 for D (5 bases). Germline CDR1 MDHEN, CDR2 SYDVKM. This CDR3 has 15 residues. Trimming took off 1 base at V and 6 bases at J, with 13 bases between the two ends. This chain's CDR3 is CASSLYHRKVQPQHF. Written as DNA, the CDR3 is TGTGCCAGCAGTTTATACCACAGGAAAGTTCAGCCCCAGCATTTT.

DNA for the CDR3: TGTGCCATCAATGCAGAGTACACAGATACGCAGTATTTT. Protein sequence: CAINAEYTDTQYF. The gene calls are TRBV10-3 and TRBJ2-3; D call uncertain. This CDR3 has 13 amino acids. Germline values: CDR1 ENHRY, CDR2 SYGVKD. With 7 bases removed from V and 2 bases from J, the gap between germline ends came to 10 bases.

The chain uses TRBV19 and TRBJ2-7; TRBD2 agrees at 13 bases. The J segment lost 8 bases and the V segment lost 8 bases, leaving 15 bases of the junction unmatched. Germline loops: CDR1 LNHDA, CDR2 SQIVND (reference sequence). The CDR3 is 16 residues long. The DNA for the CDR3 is TGTGCCAGTCGGAAACTAGCGGGGGGGCCCGGGTACAAGCAGTACTTC. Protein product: CASRKLAGGPGYKQYF.

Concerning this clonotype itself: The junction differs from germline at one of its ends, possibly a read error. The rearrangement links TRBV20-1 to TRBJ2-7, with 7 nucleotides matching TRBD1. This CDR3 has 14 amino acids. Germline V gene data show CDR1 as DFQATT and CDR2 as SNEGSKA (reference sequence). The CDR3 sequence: CNARDEGAVYEEYF. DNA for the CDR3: TGCAATGCTAGAGATGAGGGGGCGGTTTACGAGGAGTACTTC.

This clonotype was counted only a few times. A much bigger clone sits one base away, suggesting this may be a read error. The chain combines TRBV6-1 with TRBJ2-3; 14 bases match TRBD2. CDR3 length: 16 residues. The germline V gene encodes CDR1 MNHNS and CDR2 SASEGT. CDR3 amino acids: CAGSDRLAGGPDTQYF. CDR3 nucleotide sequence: TGTGCCGGCAGTGACCGACTAGCGGGGGGGCCGGATACGCAGTATTTT.

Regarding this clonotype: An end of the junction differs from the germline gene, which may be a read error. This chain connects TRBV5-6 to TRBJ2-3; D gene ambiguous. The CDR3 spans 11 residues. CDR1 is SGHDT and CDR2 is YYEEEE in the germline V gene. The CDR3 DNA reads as TGTGCCAGTAGCTTTGAATATACGCAGTATTTT. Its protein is CASSFEYTQYF.

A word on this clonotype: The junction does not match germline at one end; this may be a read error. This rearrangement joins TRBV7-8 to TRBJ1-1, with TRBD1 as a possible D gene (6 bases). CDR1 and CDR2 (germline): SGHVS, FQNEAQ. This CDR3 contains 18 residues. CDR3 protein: CASGSKNIRGTVGTAAFF. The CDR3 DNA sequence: TGTGCCAGCGGTTCCAAAAACATCAGGGGTACGGTGGGCACTGCAGCTTTCTTT. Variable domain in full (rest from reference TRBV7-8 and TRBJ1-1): GAGVSQSPRYKVAKRGQDVALRCDPISGHVSLFWYQQALGQGPEFLTYFQNEAQLDKSGLPSDRFFAERPEGSVSTLKIQRTQQEDSAVYLCASGSKNIRGTVGTAAFFGQGTRLTVV.

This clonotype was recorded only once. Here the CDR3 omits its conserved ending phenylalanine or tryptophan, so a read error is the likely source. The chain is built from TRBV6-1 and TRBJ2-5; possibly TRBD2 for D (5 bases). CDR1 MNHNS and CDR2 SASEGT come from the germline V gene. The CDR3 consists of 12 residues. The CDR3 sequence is CVSSDQRETQYL. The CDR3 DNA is TGTGTCAGCAGTGATCAGCGGGAGACCCAGTACTTG.

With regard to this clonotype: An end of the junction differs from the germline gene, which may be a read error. The CDR3 sequence is CASSLGPADGYAF. The CDR3, as DNA: TGTGCCAGCAGCTTGGGGCCGGCTGATGGTTACGCCTTC. The chain employs TRBV11-2 and TRBJ1-2; tentative D call: TRBD1 (5 bases). The germline gives CDR1 SGHAT, CDR2 FQNNGV. CDR3 size: 13 residues.

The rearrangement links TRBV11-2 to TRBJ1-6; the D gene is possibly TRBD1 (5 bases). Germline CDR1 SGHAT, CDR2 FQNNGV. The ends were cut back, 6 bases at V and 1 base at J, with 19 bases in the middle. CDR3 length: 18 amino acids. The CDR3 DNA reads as TGTGCCAGCAGATCACGACTGGGGGGAAGTTCCTATAATTCACCCCTCCACTTT. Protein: CASRSRLGGSSYNSPLHF.

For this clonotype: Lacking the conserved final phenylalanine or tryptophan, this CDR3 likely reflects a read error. The CDR3 bases are TGTGCCAGCAGTTTGGGAGGGTTTCTTGAGCAGTTCTTA. Amino acid sequence: CASSLGGFLEQFL. The chain has TRBV12-3 or TRBV12-4 and TRBJ2-1, with TRBD2 matching over 7 bases. The CDR3 totals 13 residues. J lost 9 bases, V lost 3 bases, and 5 bases had no gene match.

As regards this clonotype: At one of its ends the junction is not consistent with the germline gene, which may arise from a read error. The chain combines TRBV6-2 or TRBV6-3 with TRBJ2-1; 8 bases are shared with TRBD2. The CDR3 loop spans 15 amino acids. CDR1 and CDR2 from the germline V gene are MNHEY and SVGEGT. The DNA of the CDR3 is TGTACCAGCATTCCGGGACTAGGCAATACCAACGAGCAGTTCTTC. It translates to CTSIPGLGNTNEQFF.

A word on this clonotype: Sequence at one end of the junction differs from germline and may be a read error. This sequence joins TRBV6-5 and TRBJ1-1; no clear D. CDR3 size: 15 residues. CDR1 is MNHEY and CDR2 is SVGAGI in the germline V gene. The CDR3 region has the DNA TGTGCCATCAGGACGAGGTCGGGAGACAACACTGAAGCTTACTTT. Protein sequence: CAIRTRSGDNTEAYF.

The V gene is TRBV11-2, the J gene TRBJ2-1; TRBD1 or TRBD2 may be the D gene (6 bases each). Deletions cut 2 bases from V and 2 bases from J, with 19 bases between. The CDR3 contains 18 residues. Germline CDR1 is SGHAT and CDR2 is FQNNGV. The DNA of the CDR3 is TGTGCCAGCAGCTTACATAGGGGGGACTGGGCCCCCTACAATGAGCAGTTCTTC. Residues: CASSLHRGDWAPYNEQFF.

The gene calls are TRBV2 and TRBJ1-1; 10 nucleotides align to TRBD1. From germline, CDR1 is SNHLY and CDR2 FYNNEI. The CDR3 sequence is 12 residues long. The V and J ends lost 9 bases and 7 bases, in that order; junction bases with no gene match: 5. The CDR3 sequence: CASWDRGHEAFF. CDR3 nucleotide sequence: TGTGCCAGTTGGGACAGGGGCCATGAAGCTTTCTTT.

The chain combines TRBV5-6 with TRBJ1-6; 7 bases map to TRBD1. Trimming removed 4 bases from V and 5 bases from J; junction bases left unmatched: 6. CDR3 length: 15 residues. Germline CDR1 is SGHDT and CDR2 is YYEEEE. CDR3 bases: TGTGCCAGCAGCCTAGGGGGCCCGGATAATTCACCCCTCCACTTT. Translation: CASSLGGPDNSPLHF.

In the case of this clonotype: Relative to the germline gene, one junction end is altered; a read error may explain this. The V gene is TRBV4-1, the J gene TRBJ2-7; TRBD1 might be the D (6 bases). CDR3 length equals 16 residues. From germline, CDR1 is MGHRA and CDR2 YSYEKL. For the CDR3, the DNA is TGCGCCAGCAACCGGACACTAGTGGGAGAGGGGGACGAACAGTACTTC. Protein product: CASNRTLVGEGDEQYF.

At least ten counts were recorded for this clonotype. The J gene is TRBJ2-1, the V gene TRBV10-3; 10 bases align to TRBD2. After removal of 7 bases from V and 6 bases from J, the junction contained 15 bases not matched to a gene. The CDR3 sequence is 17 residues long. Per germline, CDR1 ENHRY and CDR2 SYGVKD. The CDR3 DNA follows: TGTGCCATCAAAGTACAGGGAACTAGCGGGGAAACCAATGAGCAGTTCTTC. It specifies CAIKVQGTSGETNEQFF.

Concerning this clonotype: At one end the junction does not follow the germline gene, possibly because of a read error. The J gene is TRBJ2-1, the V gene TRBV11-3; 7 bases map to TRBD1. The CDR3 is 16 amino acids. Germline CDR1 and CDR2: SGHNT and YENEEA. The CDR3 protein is CANSPRPGQWPHEQLF. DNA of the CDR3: TGTGCCAACAGTCCCCGGCCGGGACAGTGGCCACATGAGCAGCTCTTC.

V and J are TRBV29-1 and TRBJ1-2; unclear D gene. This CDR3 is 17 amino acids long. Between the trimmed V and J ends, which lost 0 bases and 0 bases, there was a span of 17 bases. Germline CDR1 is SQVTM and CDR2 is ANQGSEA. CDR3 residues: CSVEEYVHGHANYGYTF. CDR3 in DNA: TGCAGCGTTGAAGAGTACGTTCACGGTCATGCTAACTATGGCTACACCTTC.

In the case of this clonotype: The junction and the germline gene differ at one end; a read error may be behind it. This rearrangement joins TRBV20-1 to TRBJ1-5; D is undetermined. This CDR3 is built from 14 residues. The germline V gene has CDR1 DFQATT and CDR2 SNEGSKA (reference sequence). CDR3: CSARVGLQNQAQHF. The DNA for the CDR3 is TGCAGTGCCCGGGTCGGACTGCAGAATCAGGCCCAGCATTTT.

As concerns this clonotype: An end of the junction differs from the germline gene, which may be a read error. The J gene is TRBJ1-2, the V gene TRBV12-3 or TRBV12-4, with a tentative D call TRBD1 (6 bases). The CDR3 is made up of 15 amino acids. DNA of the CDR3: TGCGCCAGCAGTTTCTACGTAGGGGGAAACTATGGCTACACCTTC. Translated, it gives CASSFYVGGNYGYTF.

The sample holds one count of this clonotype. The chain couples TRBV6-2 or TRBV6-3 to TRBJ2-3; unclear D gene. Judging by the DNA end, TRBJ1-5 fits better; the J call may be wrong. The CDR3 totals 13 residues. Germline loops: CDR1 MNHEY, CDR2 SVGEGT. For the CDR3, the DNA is TGTGCCAGCAGTGGGCACATGAGGAATACGCAGCATTTT. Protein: CASSGHMRNTQHF.